Listed below are T cell receptor beta chains from one sample, sequenced in a study of CD8+CD57+ T cells in acquired aplastic anemia. TCRdb itself ran the reads through MiXCR, one entry per CDR3 protein. The table has around 130,000 distinct CDR3 sequences, 50% to 60% seen once. Input material: sorted CD4+, CD8+, or CD8+CD57+ T cells (not recorded which) from PBMCs. The source of these receptors is a human donor with aplastic anemia. Both conserved end residues are part of each CDR3. D genes are given only for firm matches. Part of the rows lack a size; the others show once, few, many or a class for expanded clones.

NA | TRBJ2-7 | TRBV19 | NA | TGTGCCAGTAGTGATCGTAAGAGCTCCTACGAGCAGTACTTC | CASSDRKSSYEQYF
once | TRBJ1-5 | TRBV2 | NA | TGTGCCAGCAGTGATATGAATCAGCCCCAGCATTTT | CASSDMNQPQHF
NA | TRBJ2-5 | TRBV7-8 | NA | TGTGCCAGCAGCTTAGTACAGCAAGAGACCCAGTACTTC | CASSLVQQETQYF
many | TRBJ2-7 | TRBV13 | NA | TGTGCCAGCAGCTTAGGGGGCAGGGGGGCCCACGAGCAGTACTTC | CASSLGGRGAHEQYF
NA | TRBJ2-3 | TRBV14 | TRBD2 | TGTGCCAGCAGCCAAGATTGGCTAGCGGGGGGAAGCACAGATACGCAGTATTTT | CASSQDWLAGGSTDTQYF
NA | TRBJ2-7 | TRBV20-1 | NA | TGCAGTGCCTGGAGTGCCGACCGAAACTACGAGCAGTACTTC | CSAWSADRNYEQYF
NA | TRBJ2-7 | TRBV15 | TRBD1 | TGTGCCACCGGATCCACGCGGACAGGGGACCTCGAGCAGTACTTC | CATGSTRTGDLEQYF
NA | TRBJ1-2 | TRBV27 | TRBD1 | TGTGCCAGCAGTCCGACAGGGAGGGGTGGCTACACCTTC | CASSPTGRGGYTF
few | TRBJ1-6 | TRBV28 | TRBD1 | TGTGCCAGCAATCCAACAGGGGACGCCCGAGCACCCCTCCACTTT | CASNPTGDARAPLHF
NA | TRBJ2-6 | TRBV24-1 | TRBD1 | TGTGCCACCAGTGATTGGACAGGGGTCTGGGGTGGGGCCAACGTCCTGACTTTC | CATSDWTGVWGGANVLTF
NA | TRBJ1-2 | TRBV7-9 | TRBD1 | TGTGCCAGTAGCCCTGGACAGGGACTATATGGCTACACCTTC | CASSPGQGLYGYTF
NA | TRBJ1-1 | TRBV27 | NA | TGTGCCAGCAGGGGTGGCACTGAAGCTTTCTTT | CASRGGTEAFF
many | TRBJ2-7 | TRBV6-5 | NA | TGTGCCAGCAGTTGCCTAGGGGGGGACTGCCCCTACGAGCAGTACTTC | CASSCLGGDCPYEQYF
NA | TRBJ1-2 | TRBV9 | NA | TGTGCCAGCAGCGTAAAGGCAGCTAACTATGGCTACACCTTC | CASSVKAANYGYTF
many | TRBJ1-1 | TRBV2 | NA | TGTGCCAGCAGTGGGACCCTGGAAGCTTTCTTT | CASSGTLEAFF
many | TRBJ2-2 | TRBV19 | TRBD2 | TGTGCCAGTATGTCACGGCGGGAGGTTGTCGGGGAGCTGTTTTTT | CASMSRREVVGELFF
NA | TRBJ2-1 | TRBV25-1 | NA | TGTGCCAGCAGTCGCAGAACCTGGGATGAGCAGTTCTTC | CASSRRTWDEQFF
many | TRBJ2-7 | TRBV4-1 | NA | TGCGCCAGCAGCCAAGTTTTAGAAGCAGACCGAACCTACGAGCAGTACTTC | CASSQVLEADRTYEQYF
many | TRBJ2-5 | TRBV14 | TRBD2 | TGTGCCAGCAGCAGTACGTCACTAGCGTTCCAAGAGACCCAGTACTTC | CASSSTSLAFQETQYF
NA | TRBJ2-5 | TRBV10-3 | NA | TGTGCCATCAGTGAGGGAGAGTCGCAAGAGACCCAGTACTTC | CAISEGESQETQYF
NA | TRBJ2-5 | TRBV19 | TRBD1 | TGTGCCAGTAGCCGAGGGACAGGGGGTGAGACCCAGTACTTC | CASSRGTGGETQYF
NA | TRBJ1-1 | TRBV11-2 | NA | TGTGCCAGCAGCTTAGATCTGGGTGGAGTTAACACTGAAGCTTTCTTT | CASSLDLGGVNTEAFF
NA | TRBJ2-3 | TRBV29-1 | TRBD2 | TGCAGTGCTAGGGGATCGGAGCGGGAGACCACAGATACGCAGTATTTT | CSARGSERETTDTQYF
NA | TRBJ1-2 | TRBV29-1 | TRBD1 | TGCAGCGTTGCCGCAGGACAGGGGGTTTTAAGTGGCTACACCTTC | CSVAAGQGVLSGYTF
many | TRBJ2-7 | TRBV3-1 | NA | TGTGCCAGCAGCCTCCTAAGTCCCAGTGGCGACGAGCAGTACTTC | CASSLLSPSGDEQYF
NA | TRBJ1-5 | TRBV2 | NA | TGTGCCAGCAGGGATGGGGGCACTCAGCCCCAGCATTTT | CASRDGGTQPQHF
many | TRBJ1-2 | TRBV25-1 | NA | TGTGCCAGCGCGACTCGCTCGGGTGCGGGGTACTATGGCTACACCTTC | CASATRSGAGYYGYTF
many | TRBJ1-5 | TRBV7-9 | NA | TGTGCCAGCAGCCTGACAGTGGGCAATCAGCCCCAGCATTTT | CASSLTVGNQPQHF
few | TRBJ1-5 | TRBV10-3 | TRBD1 | TGTGCCATCAGTGAGGGGACAGAGAATCAGCCCCAGCATTTT | CAISEGTENQPQHF
many | TRBJ2-3 | TRBV7-9 | TRBD1 | TGTGCCAGCAGGGGGACAGGCCTCACAGATACGCAGTATTTT | CASRGTGLTDTQYF
many | TRBJ2-7 | TRBV29-1 | NA | TGCAGCGTTGAAGATGGTCGGCAGTCCTACGAGCAGTACTTC | CSVEDGRQSYEQYF
NA | TRBJ1-1 | TRBV19 | NA | TGTGCCAGTAAAGGGGTTTGTGGGAACACTGAAGCTTTCTTT | CASKGVCGNTEAFF
NA | TRBJ1-2 | TRBV19 | NA | TGTGCCAGTAGTATAGACTACAGCTTCTATGGCTACACCTTC | CASSIDYSFYGYTF
NA | TRBJ2-1 | TRBV4-3 | TRBD2 | TGCGCCAGCAGCTTAGTTGCGGGAGGGGAGAATGAGCAGTTCTTC | CASSLVAGGENEQFF
NA | TRBJ2-7 | TRBV20-1 | NA | TGCAGTGCTGCAAAGGGGCAGTCCTACGAGCAGTACTTC | CSAAKGQSYEQYF
NA | TRBJ1-2 | TRBV24-1 | NA | TGTGCCACCAGTGACCTAGGGCGGACAGTATCCTTC | CATSDLGRTVSF
few | TRBJ1-1 | TRBV19 | TRBD1 | TGTGCCAGTAGTATGGGACAGGTGAACACTGAAGCTTTCTTT | CASSMGQVNTEAFF
NA | TRBJ2-5 | TRBV7-3 | NA | TGTGCCAGCAGCCCCGGGACCCACCTGGGAGAGACCCAGTACTTC | CASSPGTHLGETQYF
NA | TRBJ1-1 | TRBV15 | NA | TGTGCCACCACTCAGAACACTGAAGCTTTCTTT | CATTQNTEAFF
NA | TRBJ1-4 | TRBV12-3/TRBV12-4 | NA | TGTGCCAGCAGTTTAGCCGGGGAAGGGTTGGGTGAAAAACTGTTTTTT | CASSLAGEGLGEKLFF
few | TRBJ2-3 | TRBV4-1 | TRBD2 | TGCGCCAGCAGCCACCGACTAGCGGGAGAAACAGATACGCAGTATTTT | CASSHRLAGETDTQYF
NA | TRBJ2-7 | TRBV5-6 | TRBD2 | TGTGCCAGCAGCTTGGGCGGGGGTTACGTCTACGAGCAGTACTTC | CASSLGGGYVYEQYF
few | TRBJ2-2 | TRBV7-2 | NA | TGTGCCAGCAGCTTAGGTAGCGTGGGGGAGCTGTTTTTT | CASSLGSVGELFF
NA | TRBJ2-7 | TRBV29-1 | TRBD1 | TGCAGCGTACAGAGGACAGGGGACTACGAGCAGTACTTC | CSVQRTGDYEQYF
NA | TRBJ1-5 | TRBV24-1 | NA | TGTGCCACCAGTGCCCCGAGGGCCGGTGATCAGCCCCAGCATTTT | CATSAPRAGDQPQHF
NA | TRBJ2-3 | TRBV27 | TRBD1 | TGTGCCAGCAGTTTAGTCGGACAGGGGAGCGCAGATACGCAGTATTTT | CASSLVGQGSADTQYF
few | TRBJ1-1 | TRBV7-9 | NA | TGTGCCAGCAGCCAACGACAGAATGAAGCTTTCTTT | CASSQRQNEAFF
NA | TRBJ1-2 | TRBV5-1 | NA | TGCGCCAGCAGGCAGCAGGGAAGTTATGGCTACACCTTC | CASRQQGSYGYTF